This entry is about one T cell receptor beta chain. The data were taken from a study of T cell responses to AZD1222 COVID-19 vaccine. CDR3 length: 13 residues. Germline assignment: CDR1 SGHTA and CDR2 FQGTGA. Between the trimmed V and J ends, which lost 5 bases and 5 bases, there was a span of 10 bases. Profiling relied on immunoSEQ multiplex PCR, and the TCRdb table lists in-frame clones only, not all of them. Among around 130,000 clones listed, 75% to 95% were seen once. This receptor was taken from an adult who received the MenACWY meningococcal vaccine as a control. The chain joins TRBV7-3 to TRBJ2-1; possible D gene TRBD2, 6 bases. Sequenced material: peripheral blood, taken 28 days after the second dose of the MenACWY control vaccine. The CDR3 spells CASSLDYDNEQFF. For the CDR3, the DNA is TGTGCCAGCAGCCTGGACTACGACAATGAGCAGTTCTTC.